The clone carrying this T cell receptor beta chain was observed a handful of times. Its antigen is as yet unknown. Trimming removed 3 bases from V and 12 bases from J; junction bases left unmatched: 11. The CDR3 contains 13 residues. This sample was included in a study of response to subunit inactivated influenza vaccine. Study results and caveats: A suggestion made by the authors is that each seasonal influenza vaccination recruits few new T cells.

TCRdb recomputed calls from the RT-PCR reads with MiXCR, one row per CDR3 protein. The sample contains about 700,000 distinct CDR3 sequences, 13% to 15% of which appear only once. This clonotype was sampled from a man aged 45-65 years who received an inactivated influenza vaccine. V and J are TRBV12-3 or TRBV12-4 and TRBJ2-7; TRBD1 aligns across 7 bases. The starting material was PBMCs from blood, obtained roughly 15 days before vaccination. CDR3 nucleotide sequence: TGTGCCAGCAGTTTTTTTTCCGAGGACAGGCGGTACTTC. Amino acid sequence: CASSFFSEDRRYF.